This note documents a single T cell receptor beta chain sequence. As yet, its antigen is unknown. The data derive from a study of cytotoxic CD8 clonotypes in ibrutinib-treated CLL. Germline V gene data show CDR1 as SGHDT and CDR2 as YYEEEE. V lost 0 bases and J lost 14; bases outside the gene matches: 5. The CDR3 runs 12 residues. Generated by immunoSEQ multiplex PCR, the TCRdb table keeps only in-frame clones and is missing some. The table lists some 50,000 clones, about three fifths of them singletons. Study conclusions and caveats: Sustained-remission and progressing patients were not sampled at matched times.

Sequenced material: PBMCs, taken after 24 months of ibrutinib treatment. V gene TRBV5-6 combines with J gene TRBJ2-1; 7 bases line up with TRBD1. The TCR originated in a human donor with chronic lymphocytic leukemia. DNA for the CDR3: TGTGCCAGCAGCTTGGAGGGGGCCCCGAAGTTCTTC. Translating gives CASSLEGAPKFF.